The 8 T cell receptor beta chains reported below all come from one sample, sequenced in a study of blood T cell repertoires in COVID-19. Clones were sequenced by immunoSEQ multiplex PCR, and TCRdb holds only the in-frame ones, with some missing. This sample carries 390,000 or so clones, less than 90% of them seen once, and the ten largest clones take approximately 5.4%. Material for sequencing was PBMCs or T cells enriched from blood (not recorded which). The receptors here all came from a woman in her fifties or sixties who had recovered from COVID-19.

The chain combines TRBV25-1 with TRBJ2-7; 7 bases align to TRBD1. From germline, CDR1 is MGHDK and CDR2 SYGVNS. The CDR3 length is 14 residues. V was pared by 4 bases and J by 3 bases, with 6 bases of the junction left unmatched. CDR3 region: CASSAWDSGYEQYF. The CDR3 DNA follows: TGTGCCAGCAGTGCATGGGACAGCGGCTACGAGCAGTACTTC.

This chain links TRBV11-3 with TRBJ2-3; 11 bases are shared with TRBD2. The J segment lost 4 bases and the V segment lost 5 bases, leaving 11 bases of the junction unmatched. The CDR3 runs 17 residues. Germline V gives CDR1 SGHNT, CDR2 YENEEA. The CDR3 nucleotides are TGTGCCAGCAGCACTCGACTAGCGGGACTAGGTGCAGATACGCAGTATTTT. Its protein is CASSTRLAGLGADTQYF.

This sequence joins TRBV6-4 and TRBJ2-1, with TRBD2 matching 12 bases. The germline V gene has CDR1 MRHNA and CDR2 SNTAGT. The CDR3 runs to 13 residues. Germline trimming cut 4 bases from V and 9 bases from J; bases unmatched to any gene: 1. CDR3 in amino acids: CASSGTSGAEQFF. The CDR3 DNA sequence: TGTGCCAGCAGTGGGACTAGCGGGGCTGAGCAGTTCTTC.

J is TRBJ2-1 and V is TRBV27; maybe TRBD2 (6 bases). Germline V gene sequence: CDR1 MNHEY, CDR2 SMNVEV (reference sequence). Between the trimmed V and J ends, which lost 8 bases and 6 bases, there was a span of 20 bases. This CDR3 is built from 15 residues. The CDR3 protein is CASSPSTGGINEQFF. The DNA for the CDR3 is TGTGCCAGCTCCCCCTCGACCGGGGGAATCAATGAGCAGTTCTTC.

The chain has TRBV6-5 and TRBJ1-3; D gene unclear. Germline assignment: CDR1 MNHEY and CDR2 SVGAGI. V gave up 6 bases and J gave up 2 bases, with 5 bases separating them. The CDR3 has 12 amino acids. The CDR3 spells CASRSAGNTIYF. The CDR3 DNA follows: TGTGCCAGCAGGAGTGCTGGAAACACCATATATTTT.

This clone occurred once. V is TRBV3-1 (or the pseudogene TRBV3-2) and J is TRBJ1-3; 9 bases are a match to TRBD1. The J segment lost 3 bases and the V segment lost 0 bases, leaving 6 bases of the junction unmatched. CDR3 length: 17 residues. Per the germline V gene, CDR1 is LGHDT and CDR2 is YNNKEL (reference sequence). In DNA form, the CDR3 reads TGTGCCAGCAGCCAAGAAAGGGGACAGGGATGTGGAAACACCATATATTTT. This translates into CASSQERGQGCGNTIYF.

The chain has TRBV30 and TRBJ2-5; D is unresolved. The CDR3 covers 10 residues. The germline CDR1 and CDR2 sequences are GTSNPN and SVGIG (reference sequence). The V end was cut by 6 bases, the J end by 7 bases, with 9 bases between. The CDR3 spells CACQTGTQYF. The CDR3 bases are TGTGCCTGCCAAACGGGGACCCAGTACTTC.

V usage is TRBV9 and J usage is TRBJ1-1; 10 positions match TRBD1. This CDR3 is built from 17 residues. V trimming: 4 bases; J trimming: 7 bases; junction bases outside the gene matches: 16. Germline lookup yields CDR1 SGDLS and CDR2 YYNGEE. DNA for the CDR3: TGTGCCAGCAGCCCCCAGGTGGGACAGGGGTCTTTCAGTGAAGCTTTCTTT. Protein product: CASSPQVGQGSFSEAFF.